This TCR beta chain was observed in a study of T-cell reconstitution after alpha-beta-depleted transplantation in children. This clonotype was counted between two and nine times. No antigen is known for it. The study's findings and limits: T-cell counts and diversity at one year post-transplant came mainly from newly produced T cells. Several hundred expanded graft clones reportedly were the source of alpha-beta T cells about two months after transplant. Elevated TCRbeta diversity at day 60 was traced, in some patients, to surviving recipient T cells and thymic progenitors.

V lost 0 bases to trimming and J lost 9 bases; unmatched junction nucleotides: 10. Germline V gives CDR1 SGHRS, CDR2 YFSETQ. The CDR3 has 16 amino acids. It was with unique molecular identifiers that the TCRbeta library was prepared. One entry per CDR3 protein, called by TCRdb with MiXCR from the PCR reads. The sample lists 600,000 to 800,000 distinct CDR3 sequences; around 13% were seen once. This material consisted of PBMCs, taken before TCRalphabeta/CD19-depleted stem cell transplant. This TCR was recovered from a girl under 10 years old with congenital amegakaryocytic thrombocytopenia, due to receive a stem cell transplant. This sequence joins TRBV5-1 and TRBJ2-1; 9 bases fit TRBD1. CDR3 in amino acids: CASSLGQGGYKGEQFF. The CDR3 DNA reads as TGCGCCAGCAGCTTGGGACAGGGGGGCTACAAGGGTGAGCAGTTCTTC.